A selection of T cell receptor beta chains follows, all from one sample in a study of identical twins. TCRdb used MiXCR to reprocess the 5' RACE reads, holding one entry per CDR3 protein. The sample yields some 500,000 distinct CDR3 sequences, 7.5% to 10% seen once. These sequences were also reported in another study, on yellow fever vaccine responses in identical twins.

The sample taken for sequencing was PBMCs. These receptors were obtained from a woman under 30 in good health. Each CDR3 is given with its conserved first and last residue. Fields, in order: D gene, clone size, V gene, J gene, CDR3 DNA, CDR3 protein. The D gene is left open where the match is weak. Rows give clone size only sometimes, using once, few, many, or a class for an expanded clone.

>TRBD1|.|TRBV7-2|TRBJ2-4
TGTGCCAGCAGCCCAACAGGGGCGTTAGCCAAAAACATTCAGTACTTC
CASSPTGALAKNIQYF
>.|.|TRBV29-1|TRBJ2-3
TGCAGCGTGGGACCAGGAACGGCAGATACGCAGTATTTT
CSVGPGTADTQYF
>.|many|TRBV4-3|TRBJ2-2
TGCGCCAGCAGCCAAGGGGTCGTCCAGGGTGCCACCGGGGAGCTGTTTTTT
CASSQGVVQGATGELFF
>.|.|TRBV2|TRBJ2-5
TGTGCCAGCAGTGATCCTCCGGGCCTCCAAGAGACCCAGTACTTC
CASSDPPGLQETQYF
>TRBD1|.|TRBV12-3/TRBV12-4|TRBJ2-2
TGTGCCAGCAGCATAGGGACAGGGGTTTATACCGGGGAGCTGTTTTTT
CASSIGTGVYTGELFF
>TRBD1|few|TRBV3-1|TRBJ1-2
TGTGCCAGCAGCCGCGGACAGGTTATTTTCTATGGCTACACCTTC
CASSRGQVIFYGYTF
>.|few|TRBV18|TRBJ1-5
TGTGCCAGCTCACCCGACAGTAAAAATCAGCCCCAGCATTTT
CASSPDSKNQPQHF
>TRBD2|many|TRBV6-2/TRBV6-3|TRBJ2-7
TGTGCCAGCAGAAGTAAGCGGGAGCTTGTGTACGAGCAGTACTTC
CASRSKRELVYEQYF
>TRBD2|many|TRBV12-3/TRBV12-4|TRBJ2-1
TGTGCCAGCAGTTTATTAGCGGGGGGTCGTAATGAGCAGTTCTTC
CASSLLAGGRNEQFF
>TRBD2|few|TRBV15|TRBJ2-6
TGTGCCACCAGCAAAGGGGGGGAGACTAGCGGCAGTAGCGTCCTGACTTTC
CATSKGGETSGSSVLTF
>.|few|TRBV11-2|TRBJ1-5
TGTGCCAGCAGCTTAGATCGGGAGGGTTACAATCAGCCCCAGCATTTT
CASSLDREGYNQPQHF
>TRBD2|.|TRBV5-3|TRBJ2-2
TGTGCCAGAAGCTTGACTAGCGGCAACGCGAACACCGGGGAGCTGTTTTTT
CARSLTSGNANTGELFF
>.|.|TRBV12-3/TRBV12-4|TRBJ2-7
TGTGCCAGCAGTCCGGGACAGAGGAGCGGGAGAGTCGAGCAGTACTTC
CASSPGQRSGRVEQYF